This T cell receptor (beta chain) was documented in a study of identical twins (TCRdb year 2016). As for the study more broadly: TCR alpha and beta repertoires from monozygotic twins, unrelated adults of various ages and cord blood were deep-sequenced to test whether fetal clonotypes persist. Replicate twin experiments were performed at different times using different library preparation protocols to rule out contamination.

Every donor in the study was a healthy Caucasian. The twin cohort consisted of three pairs of female monozygotic twins, all aged 18 to 29 years. Positive isolation kits from Invitrogen were used to isolate CD4+ and CD8+ T cell populations. Deletion took 3 bases off V and 1 base off J, with a span of 22 bases between the germline ends. The germline V gene (reference sequence) specifies DFQATT as CDR1 and SNEGSKA as CDR2. Taken from cysteine to phenylalanine, the CDR3 has 18 residues. The entry retains the CDR3 DNA only, 54 bases that are in frame from base 1. Points on this clonotype: Its cognate antigen has yet to be identified. Base qualities are not at hand, and no much larger clone is one base apart.

Findings and caveats that apply to the study as a whole: Compared with coincidental sharing between unrelated individuals, out-of-frame TCR alpha sequences shared between twins had an excess of sequences with low generation probability. Excess twin sharing in beta out-of-frame sequences was weaker because fewer shared sequences lowered the signal-to-noise ratio. Zero-insertion analyses could be partly confounded by invariant T cells such as MAIT and iNKT, although diverse VJ usage argued against such confounding for most clonotypes. Abundant cord blood beta clonotypes carried fewer insertions; young adult naive repertoires showed a weaker similar trend, while memory repertoires showed none. Recombination models systematically underestimated out-of-frame TCR alpha sharing in monozygotic twins but agreed with sharing between unrelated individuals. Because the same donors could not be followed over many years, conclusions were based on cross-sectional statistical analysis.

Receptors were amplified or captured by 5' RACE. TCRdb lists the instrument as Illumina HiSeq 2000. A universal primer binding site was introduced by template switching, and a unique molecular identifier was present in the final cDNA, enabling accurate counting of TCR cDNA molecules. Specific primers in the conserved constant-segment region were used to synthesize first-strand cDNA for TCR alpha and beta chains. To control for contamination, every cDNA library was double barcoded, receiving both a SMART-Mk sample barcode and Illumina barcodes. TruSeq adapter sequences and Illumina sample barcodes were added in two successive PCR steps. Sequencing of the TCR alpha and beta cDNA libraries was done on the Illumina HiSeq platform using custom primers. The published analysis was carried out like this. Unique molecular identifiers were extracted from raw reads with MiGEC, and CDR3 positions were determined with MiXCR. For each individual, recombination models were inferred using an EM algorithm with the repgenHMM and IGoR tools. Shared clonotype analysis was performed with the tcR package in R, normalizing sharing by the product of cloneset sizes. To study raw recombination without the effects of thymic and clonal selection, out-of-frame nonproductive sequences were analyzed. TCRdb itself trimmed the public reads at Q25 with fastp, ran MiXCR and retained productive beta chains. Rows matching on CDR3 protein sequence are summarized as one entry with the most common DNA and genes. TCRdb, rather than the study authors, made the V and J calls. Present in this sample are some 500,000 distinct CDR3 sequences, around 15% of which were seen just once. Clones ranked in the top ten supply approximately 1% of the sample.

The same sample was also studied in work on yellow fever vaccine responses in identical twins. Taken from the second paper: The T cell response to vaccination in identical twins was reported by the authors to appear partly convergent and partly personalized. In identical twins, the study followed T cell clones that responded to the vaccine with precision.

What was sequenced was CD4+ T cells sorted from blood. The receptor was derived from a woman between 18 and 29 years old in good health. The chain is made from TRBV20-1 and TRBJ2-1, with TRBD2 as a weak D call on 6 bases. The nucleotides read TGCAGTGCTAGCCCCCCCGGTCGTGCGGGGTTATCCTACAATGAGCAGTTCTTC. The translation is CSASPPGRAGLSYNEQFF.